This T cell receptor (beta chain) was recorded in a study of cytomegalovirus exposure and HLA in healthy donors. The PCR ran on 60 Vbeta and 13 Jbeta primers. Method: immunoSEQ multiplex PCR; TCRdb's copy keeps in-frame clones and lacks some. The top ten hold around 0.46% of the sample, which has 150,000 to 200,000 clones, over 75% seen once. The germline CDR1 and CDR2 sequences are MNHEY and SMNVEV (reference sequence). There are 17 residues in the CDR3. V was shortened by 4 bases and J by 4 bases, with 23 bases between the two germline ends. Source material: PBMCs. The V call is TRBV27, the J call TRBJ2-7; D possibly corresponds to TRBD2 (7 bases). The receptor's source is a woman between 45 and 60 years old in good health and CMV-seronegative. The CDR3 DNA reads TGTGCCAGCAGTTCTTCCGCAATCCGGGGGGCCTCTTACGAGCAGTACTTC. Protein sequence: CASSSSAIRGASYEQYF.